The clone carrying this T cell receptor beta chain was seen many times. This sample is part of a study of T cells after yellow fever vaccination. The V gene lost 7 bases and the J gene lost 0 bases, with 19 bases spanning the gap. CDR3 length: 17 amino acids. Germline lookup yields CDR1 MDHEN and CDR2 SYDVKM. MiXCR, applied by TCRdb to the 5' RACE reads, yields one record per CDR3 protein. The table lists about 330,000 distinct CDR3 sequences, about 4% of them singletons. The chain joins TRBV28 to TRBJ1-5; tentatively, D is TRBD1 (5 bases). Sequenced here: PBMCs, sampled 5 days after the yellow fever booster vaccination. The origin of this receptor is a man younger than 30 who received the YFV17D yellow fever vaccine. CDR3 loop: CASTLGGALYSNQPQHF. The CDR3 coding sequence is TGTGCCAGCACTCTGGGGGGAGCTCTTTATAGCAATCAGCCCCAGCATTTT.